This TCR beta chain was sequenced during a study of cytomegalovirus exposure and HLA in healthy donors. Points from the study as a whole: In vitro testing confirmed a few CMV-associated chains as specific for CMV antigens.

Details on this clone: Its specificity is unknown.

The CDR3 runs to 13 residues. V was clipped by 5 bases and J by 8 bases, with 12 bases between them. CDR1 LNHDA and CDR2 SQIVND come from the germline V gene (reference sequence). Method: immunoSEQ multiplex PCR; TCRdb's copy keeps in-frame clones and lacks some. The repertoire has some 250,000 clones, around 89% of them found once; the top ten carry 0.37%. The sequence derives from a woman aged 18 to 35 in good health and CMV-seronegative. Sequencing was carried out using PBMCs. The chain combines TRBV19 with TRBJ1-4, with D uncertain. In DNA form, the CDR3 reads TGTGCCAGTAGTTCTGCCGGAGGGGAAAAACTGTTTTTT. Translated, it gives CASSSAGGEKLFF. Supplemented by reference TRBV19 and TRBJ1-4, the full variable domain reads DGGITQSPKYLFRKEGQNVTLSCEQNLNHDAMYWYRQDPGQGLRLIYYSQIVNDFQKGDIAEGYSVSREKKESFPLTVTSAQKNPTAFYLCASSSAGGEKLFFGSGTQLSVL.